Included here is one T cell receptor (beta chain) sequence, with context. Its specificity is not known. Germline-derived CDR1 and CDR2 are SQVTM and ANQGSEA. The length of the CDR3 is 11 residues. Between the trimmed V and J ends, which lost 4 bases and 7 bases, there was a span of 10 bases. This record belongs to a study of CD8 T cells in ankylosing spondylitis. A quantitative 5'-RACE method, one with molecular barcodes, was used to make TCR beta libraries. TCRdb reanalysed the 5' RACE reads using MiXCR and keeps one entry per CDR3 protein. Altogether about 33,000 distinct CDR3 sequences are present, around 10% being singletons, with the ten largest covering 20%. Whole-study results and caveats: A motif in TCR beta, a set of roughly 8 highly homologous variants, appeared characteristic of ankylosing spondylitis blood. The authors reported significant enrichment of disease-linked clones in matched ankylosing spondylitis synovial fluid. In peripheral blood, disease-linked CD8+ clones occurred at relatively low frequencies.

The gene calls are TRBV29-1 and TRBJ1-1; D is uncertain. This TCR derives from a male donor with ankylosing spondylitis. The sample consisted of synovial fluid, either unsorted or a sorted T cell fraction (not recorded which). As DNA, the CDR3 is TGCAGCGTTGGTCCATCTTATGAAGCTTTCTTT. Protein product: CSVGPSYEAFF.